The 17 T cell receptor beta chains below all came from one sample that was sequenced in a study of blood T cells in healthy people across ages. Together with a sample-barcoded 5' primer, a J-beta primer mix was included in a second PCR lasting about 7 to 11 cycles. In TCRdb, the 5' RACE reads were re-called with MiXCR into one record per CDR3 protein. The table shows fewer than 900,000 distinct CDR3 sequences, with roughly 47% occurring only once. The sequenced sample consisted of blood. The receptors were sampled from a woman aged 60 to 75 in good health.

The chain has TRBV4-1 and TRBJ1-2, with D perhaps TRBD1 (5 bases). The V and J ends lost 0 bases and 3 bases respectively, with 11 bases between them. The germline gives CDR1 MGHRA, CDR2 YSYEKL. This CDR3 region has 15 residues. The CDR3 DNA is TGCGCCAGCAGCCAAGACAGGGCAGAGGACTATGGCTACACCTTC. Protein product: CASSQDRAEDYGYTF.

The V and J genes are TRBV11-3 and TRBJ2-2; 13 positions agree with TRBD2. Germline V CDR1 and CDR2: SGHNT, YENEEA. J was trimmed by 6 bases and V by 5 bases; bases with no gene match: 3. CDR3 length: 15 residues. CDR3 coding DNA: TGTGCCAGCAGCCCCGGGACTAGCGGGGCCGGGGAGCTGTTTTTT. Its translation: CASSPGTSGAGELFF.

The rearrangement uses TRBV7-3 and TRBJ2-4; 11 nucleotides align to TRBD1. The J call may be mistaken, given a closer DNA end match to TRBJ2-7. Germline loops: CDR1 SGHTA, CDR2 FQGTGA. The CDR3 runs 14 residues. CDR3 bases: TGTGCCAGCAGCTGGACAGGGGGCCCATACGAGCAGTACTTC. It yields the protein CASSWTGGPYEQYF.

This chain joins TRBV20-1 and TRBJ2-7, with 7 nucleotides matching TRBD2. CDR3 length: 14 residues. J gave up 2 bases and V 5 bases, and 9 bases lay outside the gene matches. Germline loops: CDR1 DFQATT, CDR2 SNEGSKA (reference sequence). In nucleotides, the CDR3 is TGCAGTGCTCCGAGCGGGATCCATACCTACGAGCAGTACTTC. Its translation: CSAPSGIHTYEQYF.

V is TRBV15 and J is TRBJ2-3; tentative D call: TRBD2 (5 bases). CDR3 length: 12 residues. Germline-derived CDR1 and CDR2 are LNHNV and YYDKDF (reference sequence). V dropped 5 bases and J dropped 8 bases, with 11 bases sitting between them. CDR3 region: CATSRESSTQYF. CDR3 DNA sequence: TGTGCCACCAGCCGGGAATCGAGTACGCAGTATTTT.

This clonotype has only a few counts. CDR3: CSVRTTGIVTEAFF. As DNA, the CDR3 is TGCAGCGTCCGAACGACAGGGATAGTCACTGAAGCTTTCTTT. The genes are TRBV29-1 and TRBJ1-1; TRBD1 aligns across 7 bases. V was pared by 6 bases and J by 4 bases, with 11 bases of the junction left unmatched. CDR3 length equals 14 residues. CDR1 is SQVTM and CDR2 is ANQGSEA in the germline V gene.

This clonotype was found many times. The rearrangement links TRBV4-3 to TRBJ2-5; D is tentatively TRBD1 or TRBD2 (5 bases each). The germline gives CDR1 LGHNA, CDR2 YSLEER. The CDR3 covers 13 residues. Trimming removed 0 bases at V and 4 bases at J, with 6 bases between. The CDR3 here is CASSQERGETQYF. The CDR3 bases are TGCGCCAGCAGCCAAGAGAGGGGAGAGACCCAGTACTTC.

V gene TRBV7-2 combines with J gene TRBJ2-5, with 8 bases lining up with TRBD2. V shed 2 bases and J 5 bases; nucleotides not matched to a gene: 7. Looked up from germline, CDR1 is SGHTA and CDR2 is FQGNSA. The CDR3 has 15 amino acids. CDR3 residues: CASSLNFGRGETQYF. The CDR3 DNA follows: TGTGCCAGCAGCTTAAATTTCGGGAGGGGCGAGACCCAGTACTTC.

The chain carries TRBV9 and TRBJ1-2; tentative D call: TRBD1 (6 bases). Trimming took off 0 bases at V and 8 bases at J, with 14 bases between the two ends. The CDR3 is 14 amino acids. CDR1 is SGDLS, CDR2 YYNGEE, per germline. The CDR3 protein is CASSVGAGAGGYTF. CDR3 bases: TGTGCCAGCAGCGTAGGAGCAGGGGCGGGCGGCTACACCTTC. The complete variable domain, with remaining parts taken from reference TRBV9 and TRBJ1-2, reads DSGVTQTPKHLITATGQRVTLRCSPRSGDLSVYWYQQSLDQGLQFLIQYYNGEERAKGNILERFSAQQFPDLHSELNLSSLELGDSALYFCASSVGAGAGGYTFGSGTRLTVV.

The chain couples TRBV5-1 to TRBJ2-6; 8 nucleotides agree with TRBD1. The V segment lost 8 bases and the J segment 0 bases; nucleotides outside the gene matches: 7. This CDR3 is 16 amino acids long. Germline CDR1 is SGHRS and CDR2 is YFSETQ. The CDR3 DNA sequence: TGCGCCAGTTCCGGGACAGGATACTCTGGGGCCAACGTCCTGACTTTC. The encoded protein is CASSGTGYSGANVLTF.

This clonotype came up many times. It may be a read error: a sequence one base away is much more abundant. The CDR3 spells CASSVVGPGDTQYF. In DNA, the CDR3 is TGTGCCAGCAGCGTAGTTGGGCCGGGAGATACGCAGTATTTT. This chain joins TRBV11-2 and TRBJ2-3; no reliable D call. The CDR3 contains 14 residues. CDR1 is SGHAT and CDR2 is FQNNGV in the germline V gene. Trimming stripped 5 bases from V and 5 bases from J, with 14 bases between.

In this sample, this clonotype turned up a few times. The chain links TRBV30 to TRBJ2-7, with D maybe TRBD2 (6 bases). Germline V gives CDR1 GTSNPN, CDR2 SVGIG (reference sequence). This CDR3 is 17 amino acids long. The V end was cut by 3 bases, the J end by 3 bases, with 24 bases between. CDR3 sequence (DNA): TGTGCCTGGAGCGGGGGAAGGGCCCCCCGACTTGACTACGAGCAGTACTTC. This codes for CAWSGGRAPRLDYEQYF.

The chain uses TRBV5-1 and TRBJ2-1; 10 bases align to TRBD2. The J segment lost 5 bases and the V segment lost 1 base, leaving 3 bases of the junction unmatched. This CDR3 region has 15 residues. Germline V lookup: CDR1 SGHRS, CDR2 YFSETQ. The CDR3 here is CASSLFGLADNEQFF. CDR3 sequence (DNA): TGCGCCAGCAGCTTGTTCGGACTAGCGGACAATGAGCAGTTCTTC.

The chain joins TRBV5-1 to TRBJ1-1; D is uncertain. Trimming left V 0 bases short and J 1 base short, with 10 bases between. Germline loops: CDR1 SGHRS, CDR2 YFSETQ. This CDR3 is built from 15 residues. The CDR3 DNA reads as TGCGCCAGCAGCTTGGCCGCAGGAGGGAACACTGAAGCTTTCTTT. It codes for CASSLAAGGNTEAFF.

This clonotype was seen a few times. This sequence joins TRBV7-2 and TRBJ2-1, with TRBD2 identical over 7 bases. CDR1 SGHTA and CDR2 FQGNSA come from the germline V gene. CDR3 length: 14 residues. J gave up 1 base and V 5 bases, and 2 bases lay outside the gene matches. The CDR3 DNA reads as TGTGCCAGCAGCGGAGCGGGGTCCTACAATGAGCAGTTCTTC. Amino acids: CASSGAGSYNEQFF.

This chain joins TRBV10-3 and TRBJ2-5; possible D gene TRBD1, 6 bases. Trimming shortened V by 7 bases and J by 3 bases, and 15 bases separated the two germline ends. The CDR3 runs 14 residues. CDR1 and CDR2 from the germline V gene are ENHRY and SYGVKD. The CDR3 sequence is CAIKKDSGEETQYF. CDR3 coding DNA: TGTGCCATCAAAAAGGACAGTGGGGAAGAGACCCAGTACTTC.

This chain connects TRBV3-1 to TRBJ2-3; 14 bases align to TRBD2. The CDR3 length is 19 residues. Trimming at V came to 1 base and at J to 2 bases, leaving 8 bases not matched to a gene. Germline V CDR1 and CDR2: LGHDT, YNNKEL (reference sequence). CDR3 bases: TGTGCCAGCAGCCAAGCGGGGACTAGCGGGGGCCAATCCACAGATACGCAGTATTTT. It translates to CASSQAGTSGGQSTDTQYF.